The clone carrying this TCR beta chain was observed a single time. The antigen is undetermined. The data belong to a study of CD8+ T cells in alopecia areata. Study details: Among treated patients, oral tofacitinib was administered at 5 to 10 mg twice daily. Study results and caveats: With tofacitinib ongoing, many expanded lesional clones persisted in both scalp and blood. Sequencing of scalp samples also includes resident alphabeta T cells from normal skin.

Investigators isolated RNA and reverse transcribed it into cDNA to act as the sequencing template. Only in-frame clones appear in the TCRdb table, and some are missing; sequencing was by immunoSEQ multiplex PCR. The table lists roughly 220,000 clones, more than 55% of them singletons. Noted treatment: oral pan-JAK inhibitor, 5-10 mg twice daily. Alopecia areata patients had lesional scalp punch biopsies and peripheral blood taken from them. Between the trimmed V and J ends, which lost 7 bases and 2 bases, there was a span of 15 bases. Germline V gene lookup returns CDR1 MNHNS and CDR2 SASEGT. This CDR3 has 14 amino acids.

This sequence joins TRBV6-1 and TRBJ2-7; D might be TRBD2 (5 bases). The sequence was obtained from a human donor with alopecia areata. Specimen: CD4+ T cells sorted from blood, collected at week 44, from a patient treated with tofacitinib. The CDR3 DNA is TGTGCCAGCATGATTGGCGGGCCCCCCTACGAGCAGTACTTC. Translation: CASMIGGPPYEQYF.